Shown below are 24 T cell receptor beta chains from a single sample sequenced in a study of blood T cell repertoires in COVID-19. Produced via immunoSEQ multiplex PCR; TCRdb's table is partial and in-frame only. Counted here are some 330,000 clones, over 85% occurring once; the ten biggest clones make up approximately 1.8%. The sequenced sample consisted of peripheral blood. The source of these receptors is a woman in her 30s with COVID-19, enrolled during active disease.

This chain connects TRBV30 to TRBJ2-3; 12 bases are a match to TRBD2. The CDR3 runs to 15 residues. Unmatched junction bases numbered 8, after V lost 3 bases and J lost 7 bases. The germline V gene encodes CDR1 GTSNPN and CDR2 SVGIG (reference sequence). The CDR3 loop reads CAWRLASGGAHTQYF. The CDR3 coding sequence is TGTGCCTGGAGGTTGGCTAGCGGGGGGGCTCATACGCAGTATTTT. The complete variable domain, with remaining parts taken from reference TRBV30 and TRBJ2-3, reads SQTIHQWPATLVQPVGSPLSLECTVEGTSNPNLYWYRQAAGRGLQLLFYSVGIGQISSEVPQNLSASRPQDRQFILSSKKLLLSDSGFYLCAWRLASGGAHTQYFGPGTRLTVL.

J is TRBJ2-1 and V is TRBV6-5; TRBD2 is a possible D gene (6 bases). Between the trimmed V and J ends, which lost 1 base and 6 bases, there was a span of 16 bases. The V gene's germline CDR1 is MNHEY and CDR2 SVGAGI. The CDR3 runs to 16 residues. The CDR3 DNA follows: TGTGCCAGCAGTTACTACGCCGGGACTCAGAGCAATGAGCAGTTCTTC. It encodes CASSYYAGTQSNEQFF.

The chain links TRBV28 to TRBJ2-3; D might be TRBD2 (6 bases). V was clipped by 6 bases and J by 5 bases, with 21 bases between them. The CDR3 loop spans 16 amino acids. Looked up from germline, CDR1 is MDHEN and CDR2 is SYDVKM. CDR3 DNA: TGTGCCAGCAGAAGTTTCGGTGGAGGGTTCAGAGATACGCAGTATTTT. As protein: CASRSFGGGFRDTQYF.

The J gene is TRBJ1-1, the V gene TRBV19; possibly TRBD1 for D (5 bases). V lost 7 bases to trimming and J lost 0 bases, with 12 bases between them. From germline, CDR1 is LNHDA and CDR2 SQIVND (reference sequence). There are 14 residues in the CDR3. The DNA for the CDR3 is TGTGCCAGTAAAAGGGGCTTAATGAACACTGAAGCTTTCTTT. As protein: CASKRGLMNTEAFF.

On this clone: A much larger clone lies one base from this, so it may be a read error. This chain links TRBV3-1 (or the pseudogene TRBV3-2) with TRBJ1-1, with TRBD1 as a possible D gene (5 bases). Germline assignment: CDR1 LGHDT and CDR2 YNNKEL (reference sequence). V lost 4 bases, J lost 1 base, and 7 bases lay in between. CDR3 length: 13 residues. DNA of the CDR3: TGTGCCAGCAGCCTAGGGGAGAACACTGAAGCTTTCTTT. As protein: CASSLGENTEAFF.

This clone occurred once. Other DNA sequences in this sample translate to the same CDR3. The chain is built from TRBV5-1 and TRBJ1-1; a weak D match, TRBD1 (6 bases). V lost 5 bases, J lost 1 base, and 9 bases lay in between. Germline-derived CDR1 and CDR2 are SGHRS and YFSETQ. CDR3 length: 13 residues. CDR3 in amino acids: CASSRGANTEAFF. The CDR3 nucleotides read TGCGCCAGCAGTCGGGGGGCGAACACTGAAGCTTTCTTT.

This chain connects TRBV6-5 to TRBJ2-2; D remains ambiguous. In germline, CDR1 is MNHEY, CDR2 SVGAGI. V was clipped by 2 bases and J by 0 bases, with 4 bases between them. The CDR3 sequence is 14 residues long. The CDR3 coding sequence is TGTGCCAGCAGTTACACAGCGAACACCGGGGAGCTGTTTTTT. Its translation is CASSYTANTGELFF.

The chain links TRBV27 to TRBJ1-6; 7 bases line up with TRBD1. This CDR3 has 14 amino acids. Germline V gene lookup returns CDR1 MNHEY and CDR2 SMNVEV (reference sequence). V shed 6 bases, J shed 4 bases, and the junction held 3 bases outside the gene matches. The CDR3 reads CASRSRGYNSPLHF. Written as DNA, the CDR3 is TGTGCCAGCAGGAGCAGGGGGTATAATTCACCCCTCCACTTT.

The chain couples TRBV5-5 to TRBJ1-1; D is undetermined. The CDR3 covers 13 residues. V lost 2 bases to trimming and J lost 3 bases, with 8 bases between them. CDR1 and CDR2 from the germline V gene are SGHKS and YYEKEE (reference sequence). CDR3 sequence reads: CASSFGEDTEAFF. The DNA of the CDR3 is TGTGCCAGCAGCTTTGGAGAGGACACTGAAGCTTTCTTT. Full variable domain (outside the CDR3, taken from reference TRBV5-5 and TRBJ1-1): DAGVTQSPTHLIKTRGQQVTLRCSPISGHKSVSWYQQVLGQGPQFIFQYYEKEERGRGNFPDRFSARQFPNYSSELNVNALLLGDSALYLCASSFGEDTEAFFGQGTRLTVV.

The V call is TRBV4-3, the J call TRBJ1-1; possible D gene TRBD1, 5 bases. This CDR3 has 16 residues. Germline V lookup: CDR1 LGHNA, CDR2 YSLEER. V lost 4 bases and J 1 base, leaving 16 bases between the germline ends. As DNA, the CDR3 is TGCGCCAGCAGCCCCCCCCCGGGGGAGGGGAACACTGAAGCTTTCTTT. It specifies CASSPPPGEGNTEAFF.

This clone was recorded a few times. The V call is TRBV10-2, the J call TRBJ1-1, with 7 positions matching TRBD1. Germline loops: CDR1 WSHSY, CDR2 SAAADI. V lost 6 bases and J lost 2; bases outside the gene matches: 9. CDR3 length: 15 amino acids. The CDR3 loop is CASRGATGVNTEAFF. Here the CDR3 DNA reads TGCGCCAGCAGGGGGGCTACAGGGGTTAACACTGAAGCTTTCTTT.

The chain carries TRBV24-1 and TRBJ2-3, with 9 bases that match TRBD2. Unmatched junction bases numbered 6, after V lost 3 bases and J lost 6 bases. The CDR3 extends over 15 amino acids. CDR1 KGHDR and CDR2 SFDVKD come from the germline V gene. The CDR3 DNA sequence: TGTGCCACCAGTGATACGGGACTAGCCGGGGATACGCAGTATTTT. Its protein product is CATSDTGLAGDTQYF.

The rearrangement links TRBV24-1 to TRBJ2-1; TRBD2 is a possible D gene (5 bases). V was trimmed by 5 bases and J by 7 bases, leaving 20 bases between them. Germline V gene sequence: CDR1 KGHDR, CDR2 SFDVKD. The CDR3 spans 16 residues. The chain's CDR3 is CATSVGAFTNTNEQFF. The DNA of the CDR3 is TGTGCCACCAGTGTGGGAGCCTTTACCAACACTAATGAGCAGTTCTTC.

The rearrangement uses TRBV27 and TRBJ2-3; perhaps TRBD2 as D (5 bases). Trimming pared 6 bases from V and 1 base from J, leaving 5 bases between. Germline CDR1 MNHEY, CDR2 SMNVEV (reference sequence). The length of the CDR3 is 12 residues. The CDR3 loop is CASRRGTDTQYF. CDR3 DNA: TGTGCCAGCAGGAGGGGCACAGATACGCAGTATTTT.

This chain links TRBV2 with TRBJ1-1, with 8 nucleotides matching TRBD1. In germline, CDR1 is SNHLY, CDR2 FYNNEI. J gave up 0 bases and V 6 bases, and 3 bases lay outside the gene matches. The CDR3 covers 14 residues. CDR3 nucleotide sequence: TGTGCCAGCAGGACGGGACAGGTGAACACTGAAGCTTTCTTT. Amino acids: CASRTGQVNTEAFF.

The genes are TRBV7-2 and TRBJ2-5, with TRBD2 matching 10 bases. Germline V gene sequence: CDR1 SGHTA, CDR2 FQGNSA. The CDR3 runs to 15 residues. Trimming at V came to 4 bases and at J to 5 bases, leaving 7 bases not matched to a gene. The CDR3 loop is CASSYQAGGLETQYF. The CDR3 DNA sequence: TGTGCCAGCAGCTACCAAGCGGGGGGGCTGGAGACCCAGTACTTC.

V gene TRBV11-1 combines with J gene TRBJ2-1, with 10 positions matching TRBD2. Germline V gives CDR1 SGHAT, CDR2 FQDESV (reference sequence). V dropped 5 bases and J dropped 9; count of bases not matched to a gene: 7. The CDR3 contains 14 residues. The CDR3, as DNA: TGTGCCAGCAGCCCCAATAGCGGGGGGCGTGAGCAGTTCTTC. Translated: CASSPNSGGREQFF.

A single count supports this clone. The rearrangement links TRBV15 to TRBJ1-4; D possibly corresponds to TRBD1 (5 bases). In germline, CDR1 is LNHNV, CDR2 YYDKDF (reference sequence). The CDR3 is 15 residues long. The ends were cut back, 8 bases at V and 0 bases at J, with 13 bases in the middle. CDR3 sequence: CATSRGSTTNEKLFF. Written as DNA, the CDR3 is TGTGCCACCTCGCGGGGGAGTACAACTAATGAAAAACTGTTTTTT.

The chain has TRBV18 and TRBJ1-2; the D gene is possibly TRBD1 (6 bases). This CDR3 is built from 15 residues. Trimming pared 5 bases from V and 5 bases from J, leaving 18 bases between. Germline V gives CDR1 KGHSH, CDR2 LQKENI. CDR3 amino acids: CASSWDPVQGYGYTF. The CDR3 DNA sequence: TGTGCCAGCTCATGGGACCCTGTACAGGGTTATGGCTACACCTTC.

The J gene is TRBJ2-3, the V gene TRBV10-3; 7 bases line up with TRBD1. V shed 9 bases and J 3 bases; nucleotides not matched to a gene: 15. The germline gives CDR1 ENHRY, CDR2 SYGVKD. The CDR3 extends over 16 amino acids. The CDR3 sequence is CAIGVPTGISTDTQYF. Written as DNA, the CDR3 is TGTGCCATAGGAGTACCGACAGGGATCTCGACAGATACGCAGTATTTT.

The chain is built from TRBV9 and TRBJ2-2; the D is unclear. Deletions cut 0 bases from V and 6 bases from J, with 3 bases between. The germline gives CDR1 SGDLS, CDR2 YYNGEE. The CDR3 consists of 12 residues. CDR3 DNA sequence: TGTGCCAGCAGCGTAGCGGCCGGGGAGCTGTTTTTT. Its translation is CASSVAAGELFF. Full variable domain (rest looked up from reference TRBV9 and TRBJ2-2): DSGVTQTPKHLITATGQRVTLRCSPRSGDLSVYWYQQSLDQGLQFLIQYYNGEERAKGNILERFSAQQFPDLHSELNLSSLELGDSALYFCASSVAAGELFFGEGSRLTVL.

This sequence joins TRBV19 and TRBJ1-3; the D is unclear. The V gene's germline CDR1 is LNHDA and CDR2 SQIVND (reference sequence). The CDR3 is 15 amino acids. Trimming removed 6 bases from V and 0 bases from J, with 12 bases in between. Here the CDR3 reads CASRREFHSGNTIYF. CDR3 bases: TGTGCCAGTAGGAGGGAATTTCACTCTGGAAACACCATATATTTT.

The rearrangement links TRBV5-4 to TRBJ2-3, with a tentative D call TRBD2 (7 bases). The V gene lost 5 bases and the J gene lost 0 bases, with 13 bases spanning the gap. The CDR3 contains 15 residues. Germline-derived CDR1 and CDR2 are SGHNT and YYREEE (reference sequence). The CDR3 region has the DNA TGTGCCAGCAGTCGTGGGGGGGCCAGCACAGATACGCAGTATTTT. Translated: CASSRGGASTDTQYF.

This rearrangement joins TRBV29-1 to TRBJ1-1, with D uncertain. Germline loops: CDR1 SQVTM, CDR2 ANQGSEA. CDR3 length: 10 residues. With 3 bases removed from V and 3 bases from J, the gap between germline ends came to 2 bases. CDR3 sequence reads: CSVDYTEAFF. Written as DNA, the CDR3 is TGCAGCGTTGACTACACTGAAGCTTTCTTT.